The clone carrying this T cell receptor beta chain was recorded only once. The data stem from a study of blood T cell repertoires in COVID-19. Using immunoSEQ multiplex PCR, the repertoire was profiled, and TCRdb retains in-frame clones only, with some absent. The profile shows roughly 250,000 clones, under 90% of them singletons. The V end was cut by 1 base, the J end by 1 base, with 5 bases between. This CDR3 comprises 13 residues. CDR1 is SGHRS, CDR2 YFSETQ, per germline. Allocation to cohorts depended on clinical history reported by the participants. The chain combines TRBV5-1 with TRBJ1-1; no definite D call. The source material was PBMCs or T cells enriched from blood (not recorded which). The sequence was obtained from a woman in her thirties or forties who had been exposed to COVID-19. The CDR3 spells CASSLQSNTEAFF. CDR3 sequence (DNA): TGCGCCAGCAGCTTGCAGTCGAACACTGAAGCTTTCTTT.